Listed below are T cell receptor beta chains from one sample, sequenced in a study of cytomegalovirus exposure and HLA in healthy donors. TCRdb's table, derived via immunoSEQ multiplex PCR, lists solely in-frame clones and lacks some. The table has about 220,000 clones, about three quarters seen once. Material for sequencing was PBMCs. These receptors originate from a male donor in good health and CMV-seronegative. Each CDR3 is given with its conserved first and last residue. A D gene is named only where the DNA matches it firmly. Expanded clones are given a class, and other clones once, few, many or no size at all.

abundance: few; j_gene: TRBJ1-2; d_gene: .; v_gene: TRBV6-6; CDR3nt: TGTGCCAGCAGTTACCCGATGGAGGGGTATGGCTACACCTTC; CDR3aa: CASSYPMEGYGYTF
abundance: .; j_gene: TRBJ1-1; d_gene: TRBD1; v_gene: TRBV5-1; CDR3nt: TGCGCCAGCAGCCGCGGGACAGGGGGTACTGAAGCTTTCTTT; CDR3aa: CASSRGTGGTEAFF
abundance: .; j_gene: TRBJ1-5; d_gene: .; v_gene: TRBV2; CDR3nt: TGTGCCAGCAGACGGGACTTAGATCAGCCCCAGCATTTT; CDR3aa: CASRRDLDQPQHF
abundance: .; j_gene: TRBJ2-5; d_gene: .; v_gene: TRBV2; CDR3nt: TGTGCCAGCAGGGGGGGTTTGGGCCAAGAGACCCAGTACTTC; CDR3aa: CASRGGLGQETQYF
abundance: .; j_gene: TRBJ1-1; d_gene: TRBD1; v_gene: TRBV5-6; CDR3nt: TGTGCCAGCAGCTTGGGTCGCGACAGGGATTTGTTCGTCACTGAAGCTTTCTTT; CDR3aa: CASSLGRDRDLFVTEAFF
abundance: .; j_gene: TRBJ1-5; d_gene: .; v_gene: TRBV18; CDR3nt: TGTGCCAGCTCACTTGGGGGGGATCAGCCCCAGCATTTT; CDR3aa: CASSLGGDQPQHF
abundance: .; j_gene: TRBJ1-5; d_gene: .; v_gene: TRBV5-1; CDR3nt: TGCGCCAGCAGCTTGTTAGGGGATGGCAATCAGCCCCAGCATTTT; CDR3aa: CASSLLGDGNQPQHF
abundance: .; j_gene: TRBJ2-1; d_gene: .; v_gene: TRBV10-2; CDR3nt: TGCGCCGCCGCCCCCGGGGGCTCCTACAATGAGCAGTTCTTC; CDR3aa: CAAAPGGSYNEQFF
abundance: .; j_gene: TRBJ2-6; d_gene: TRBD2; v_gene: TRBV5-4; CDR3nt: TGTGCCAGCAGCTGGGGGTCACTAGCGAACTCTGGGGCCAACGTCCTGACTTTC; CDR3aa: CASSWGSLANSGANVLTF
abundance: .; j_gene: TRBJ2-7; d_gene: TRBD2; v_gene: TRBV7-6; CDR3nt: TGTGCCAGCAGCCAAATTTCTAGCGGGGTTAACTACGAGCAGTACTTC; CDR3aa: CASSQISSGVNYEQYF
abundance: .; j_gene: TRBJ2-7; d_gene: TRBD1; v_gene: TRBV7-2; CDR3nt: TGTGCCAGCAGCCGTTGGGGGACAGGGTCCTACGAGCAGTACTTC; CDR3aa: CASSRWGTGSYEQYF
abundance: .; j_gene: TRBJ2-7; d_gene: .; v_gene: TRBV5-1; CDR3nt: TGCGCCAGCAGCATGACACCCTCCTACGAGCAGTACTTC; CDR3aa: CASSMTPSYEQYF
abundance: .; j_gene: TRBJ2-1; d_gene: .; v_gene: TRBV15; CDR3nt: TGTGCCACCAGCAGAGAAAGAACTCACGAGCAGTTCTTC; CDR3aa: CATSRERTHEQFF
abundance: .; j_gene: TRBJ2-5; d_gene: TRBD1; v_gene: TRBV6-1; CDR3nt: TGTGCCAGCAGTGGTATTGACAGGGGGCGGGAGACCCAGTACTTC; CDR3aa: CASSGIDRGRETQYF
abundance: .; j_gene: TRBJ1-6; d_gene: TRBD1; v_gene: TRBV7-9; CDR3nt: TGTGCCAGCAGCCCCGCGGGACAGGGGGGTAGGAATTCACCCCTCCACTTT; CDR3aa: CASSPAGQGGRNSPLHF
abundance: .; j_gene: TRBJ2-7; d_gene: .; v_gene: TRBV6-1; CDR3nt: TGTGCCAGCAGAGGGGTCACCTACGAGCAGTACTTC; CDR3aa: CASRGVTYEQYF
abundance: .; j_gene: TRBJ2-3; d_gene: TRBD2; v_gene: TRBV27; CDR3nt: TGTGCCAGCAGTTTGGGCGGGAGGGGGACAGATACGCAGTATTTT; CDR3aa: CASSLGGRGTDTQYF
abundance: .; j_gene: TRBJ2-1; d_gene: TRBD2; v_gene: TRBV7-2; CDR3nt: TGTGCCAGCAGCAGAGGACTAGCGGGATCTGGGGGGTTCTTC; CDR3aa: CASSRGLAGSGGFF
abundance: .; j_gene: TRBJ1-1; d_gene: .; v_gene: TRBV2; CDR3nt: TGTGCCAGCACTGGGTCACTAACGGGGACTGAAGCTTTCTTT; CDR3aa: CASTGSLTGTEAFF
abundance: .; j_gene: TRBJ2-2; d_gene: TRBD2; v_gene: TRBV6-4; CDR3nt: TGTGCCAGCAGCGGCACTCGCGGGAGGGCCGCCGGGGAGCTGTTTTTT; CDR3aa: CASSGTRGRAAGELFF
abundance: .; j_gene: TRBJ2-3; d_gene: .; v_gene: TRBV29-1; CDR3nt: TGCAGCGTTGAAGATCAGCGATTTGGAAGTAGCGCAGATACGCAGTATTTT; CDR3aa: CSVEDQRFGSSADTQYF
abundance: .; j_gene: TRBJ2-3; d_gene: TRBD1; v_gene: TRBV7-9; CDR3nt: TGTGCCAGCAGACACATTGGGACAGCCGGCACAGATACGCAGTATTTT; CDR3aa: CASRHIGTAGTDTQYF
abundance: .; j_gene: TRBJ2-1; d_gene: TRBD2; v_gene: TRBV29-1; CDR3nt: TGCAGCGTTGAAGTCCGGACTAGCGGGGGGGGGAGGAATGAGCAGTTCTTC; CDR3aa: CSVEVRTSGGGRNEQFF
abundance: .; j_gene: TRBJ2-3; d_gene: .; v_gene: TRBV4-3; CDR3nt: TGCGCCAGCAGCCAAGATCGAGGGGAGGTAGCTGTAGATACGCAGTATTTT; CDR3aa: CASSQDRGEVAVDTQYF
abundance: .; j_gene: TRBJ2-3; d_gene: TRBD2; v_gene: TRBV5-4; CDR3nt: TGTGCCAGCAGCTTGCGGGGGGGCACAGATACGCAGTATTTT; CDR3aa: CASSLRGGTDTQYF
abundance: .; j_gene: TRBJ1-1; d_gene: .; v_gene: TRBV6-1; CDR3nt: TGTGCCAGCAGGGTGCCTACAGGGAACACTGAAGCTTTCTTT; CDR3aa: CASRVPTGNTEAFF
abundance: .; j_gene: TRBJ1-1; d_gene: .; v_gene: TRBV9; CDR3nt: TGTGCCAGCAGTCAAAAGTGGGGCTCCGCCGACACTGAAGCTTTCTTT; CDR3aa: CASSQKWGSADTEAFF
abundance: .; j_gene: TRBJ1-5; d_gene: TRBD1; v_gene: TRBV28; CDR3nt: TGTGCCAGCAGTAGGCAGGGGGCGCAGGGCAATCAGCCCCAGCATTTT; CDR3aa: CASSRQGAQGNQPQHF
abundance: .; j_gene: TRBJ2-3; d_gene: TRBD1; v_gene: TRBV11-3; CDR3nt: TGTGCCAGCAGCCCCGGACAGGCTCCCGATACGCAGTATTTT; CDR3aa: CASSPGQAPDTQYF
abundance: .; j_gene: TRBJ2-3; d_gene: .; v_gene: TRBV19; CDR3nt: TGTGCCAGTAGAGAGGCAGGGGAGACAGATACGCAGTATTTT; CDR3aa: CASREAGETDTQYF
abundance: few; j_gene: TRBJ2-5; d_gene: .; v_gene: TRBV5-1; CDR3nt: TGCGCCAGCAGCTTCTCAGGGGAAGTTTTAGAGACCCAGTACTTC; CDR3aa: CASSFSGEVLETQYF
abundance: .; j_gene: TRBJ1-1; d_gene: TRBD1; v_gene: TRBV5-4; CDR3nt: TGTGCCAGCAGCTCGCCGGGACAGGGTGGCACTGAAGCTTTCTTT; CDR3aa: CASSSPGQGGTEAFF
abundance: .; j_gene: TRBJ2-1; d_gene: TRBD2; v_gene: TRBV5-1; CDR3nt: TGCGCCAGCAGGTGGCGGGAGGGCATCAATGAGCAGTTCTTC; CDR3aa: CASRWREGINEQFF
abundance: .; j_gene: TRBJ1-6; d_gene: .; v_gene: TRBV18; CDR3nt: TGTGCCAGCTCACCACTCGACAGTGAAGGGTATAATTCACCCCTCCACTTT; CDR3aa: CASSPLDSEGYNSPLHF
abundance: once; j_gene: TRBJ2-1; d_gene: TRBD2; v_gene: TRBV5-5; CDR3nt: TGTGCCAGCAGCCCGCAGGCGGGACTAGCGGGGAATGAGCAGTTCTTC; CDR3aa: CASSPQAGLAGNEQFF
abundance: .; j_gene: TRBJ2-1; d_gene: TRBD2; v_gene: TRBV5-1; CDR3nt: TGCGCCAGCAGCAGACTAGCGGAGAGCTACAATGAGCAGTTCTTC; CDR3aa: CASSRLAESYNEQFF
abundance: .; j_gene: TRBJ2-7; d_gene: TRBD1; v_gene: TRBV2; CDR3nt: TGTGCCAGCAGGGAGACAGGGCCCCTCTACGAGCAGTACTTC; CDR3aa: CASRETGPLYEQYF
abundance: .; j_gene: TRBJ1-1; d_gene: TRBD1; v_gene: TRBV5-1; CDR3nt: TGCGCCAGCAGCCAGGGGGGGAACACTGAAGCTTTCTTT; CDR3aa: CASSQGGNTEAFF
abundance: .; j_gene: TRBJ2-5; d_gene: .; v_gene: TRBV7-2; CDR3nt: TGTGCCAGCAGCTTGTCCGAGGCCCAGTACTTC; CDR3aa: CASSLSEAQYF
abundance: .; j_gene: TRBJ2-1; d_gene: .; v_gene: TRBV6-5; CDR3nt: TGTGCCAGTATTAGTTCCTCCTACAATGAGCAGTTCTTC; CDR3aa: CASISSSYNEQFF
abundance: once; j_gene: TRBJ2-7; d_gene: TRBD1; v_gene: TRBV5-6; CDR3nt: TGTGCCAGCAGCTTGGCCGGGACAGGACTCTACGAGCAGTACTTC; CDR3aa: CASSLAGTGLYEQYF
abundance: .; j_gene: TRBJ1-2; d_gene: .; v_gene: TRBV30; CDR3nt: TGTGCCTTACTCAGGGACTATGGCTACACCTTC; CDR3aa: CALLRDYGYTF
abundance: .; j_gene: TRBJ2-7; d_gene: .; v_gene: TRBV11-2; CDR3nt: TGTGCCAGCAGCTCGGACAACTCCTACGAGCAGTACTTC; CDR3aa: CASSSDNSYEQYF
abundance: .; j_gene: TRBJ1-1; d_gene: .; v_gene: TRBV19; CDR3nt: TGTGCCAACCACAGGGCGATGAACACTGAAGCTTTCTTT; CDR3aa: CANHRAMNTEAFF
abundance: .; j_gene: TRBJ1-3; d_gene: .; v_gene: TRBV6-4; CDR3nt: TGTGCCAGCAGTGACTCGATAAAGACAGCCATTCGGGACACCATATATTTT; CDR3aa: CASSDSIKTAIRDTIYF
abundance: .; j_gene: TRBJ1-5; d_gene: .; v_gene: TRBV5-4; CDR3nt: TGTGCCAGCAGCTTGTCCCAGAATCAGCCCCAGCATTTT; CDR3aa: CASSLSQNQPQHF
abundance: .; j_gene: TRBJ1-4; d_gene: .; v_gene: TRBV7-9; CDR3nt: TGTGCCAGCAGCCCTCCGACAAATAATGAAAAACTGTTTTTT; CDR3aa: CASSPPTNNEKLFF
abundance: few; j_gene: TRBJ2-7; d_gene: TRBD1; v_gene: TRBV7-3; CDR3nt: TGTGCCAGCAGCACGGACAGGGCGAGCTCCTACGAGCAGTACTTC; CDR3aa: CASSTDRASSYEQYF
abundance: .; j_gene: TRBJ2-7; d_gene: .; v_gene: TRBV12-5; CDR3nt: TGTGCTAGTGGTTTTGGCGGCTCCTACGAGCAGTACTTC; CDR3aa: CASGFGGSYEQYF
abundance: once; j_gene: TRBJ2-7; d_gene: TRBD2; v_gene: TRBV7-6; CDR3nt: TGTGCCAGCAGTTCCCGGGCGGGAGAGGGGCGCGAGCAGTACTTC; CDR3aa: CASSSRAGEGREQYF
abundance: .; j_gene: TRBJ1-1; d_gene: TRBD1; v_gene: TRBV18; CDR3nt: TGTGCCAGCTCACCGAGGACAGGGGCTAACACTGAAGCTTTCTTT; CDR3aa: CASSPRTGANTEAFF
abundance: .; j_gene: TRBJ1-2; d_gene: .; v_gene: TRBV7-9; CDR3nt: TGTGCCAGCAGCGTGACCGGGGATGGCTACACCTTC; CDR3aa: CASSVTGDGYTF
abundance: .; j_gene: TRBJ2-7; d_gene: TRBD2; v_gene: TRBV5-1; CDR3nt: TGCGCCAGCAGCTTGGCCGCGATTGGACTAGCGGGGGACTACGAGCAGTACTTC; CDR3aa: CASSLAAIGLAGDYEQYF
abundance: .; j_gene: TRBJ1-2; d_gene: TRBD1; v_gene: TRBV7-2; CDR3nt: TGTGCCAGCAGCCCACCTACGAGGACAGGGGTCTATGGCTACACCTTC; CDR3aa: CASSPPTRTGVYGYTF